These T cell receptor beta chains were read from a single sample in a study of blood T cell repertoires in COVID-19. Sequencing used immunoSEQ multiplex PCR; TCRdb keeps in-frame clones, though not all of them. The data show around 260,000 clones, with roughly four fifths seen just once and around a tenth held by the top ten. Material for sequencing was peripheral blood. All receptors derive from a woman between 50 and 59 years old who had recovered from COVID-19. Both conserved end residues are part of each CDR3. The order of the fields is V gene, J gene, CDR3 protein.

>TRBV15|TRBJ2-3
CATSPQGSGVSSTDTQYF
>TRBV29-1|TRBJ1-2
CSVDLEGSMGGYTF
>TRBV5-1|TRBJ1-3
CASAMDRSSGNTIYF
>TRBV2|TRBJ2-4
CASKTGTGGGANIQYF
>TRBV4-3|TRBJ1-4
CASSQESGLNEKLFF
>TRBV11-2|TRBJ2-5
CASSPNKLGGAETQYF
>TRBV5-1|TRBJ1-2
CASSLAAGDHNGYTF
>TRBV5-1|TRBJ2-5
CASSLGTGSYQETQYF
>TRBV11-3|TRBJ1-1
CASSLGGSRGNTEAFF
>TRBV28|TRBJ2-7
CASSLPGTGSMEQYF
>TRBV6-2/TRBV6-3|TRBJ1-2
CASSPGGAGFYGYTF
>TRBV18|TRBJ1-2
CASSPSDYGYTF
>TRBV28|TRBJ1-1
CASLTGGKSTEAFF
>TRBV27|TRBJ2-7
CASSLEGLAGGRQSAGLEQYF
>TRBV15|TRBJ2-5
CATSRDVVQETQYF
>TRBV2|TRBJ2-7
CASSRQGSLPEQYF
>TRBV5-6|TRBJ2-1
CASSLVRNNEQFF
>TRBV7-2|TRBJ2-3
CASSLALLAASSTDTQYF